A selection of T cell receptor beta chains follows, all from one sample in a study of blood T cell repertoires in COVID-19. The table came from immunoSEQ multiplex PCR; TCRdb's copy has only in-frame clones and leaves some out. The data hold about 110,000 clones, with about 90% observed a single time. The sample comprised peripheral blood. All receptors derive from a human donor in a cohort sampled during active COVID-19. CDR3s include the opening cysteine and the closing phenylalanine or tryptophan. Each record gives: clone size, V gene, J gene, D gene, CDR3 protein, CDR3 DNA. The D gene is left open where the match is weak. Expanded clones get a size class; other rows say once, few or many, or leave the size out.

size: .
V: TRBV5-1
J: TRBJ2-5
D: .
CDR3: CASSPGIGWRETQYF
DNA: TGCGCCAGCAGCCCCGGGATAGGGTGGAGAGAGACCCAGTACTTC

size: .
V: TRBV18
J: TRBJ2-5
D: .
CDR3: CASSPPTGPETQYF
DNA: TGTGCCAGCTCACCACCGACTGGCCCCGAGACCCAGTACTTC

size: .
V: TRBV10-3
J: TRBJ1-2
D: TRBD1
CDR3: CAISAQGQGNGYTF
DNA: TGTGCCATCAGCGCCCAGGGACAGGGGAACGGCTACACCTTC

size: .
V: TRBV19
J: TRBJ2-1
D: TRBD2
CDR3: CASSTSGIIDEQFF
DNA: TGTGCCAGTAGTACTAGCGGGATTATCGATGAGCAGTTCTTC

size: .
V: TRBV15
J: TRBJ2-3
D: .
CDR3: CATSRGRGASTDTQYF
DNA: TGTGCCACCAGCAGAGGTCGGGGGGCCAGCACAGATACGCAGTATTTT

size: .
V: TRBV28
J: TRBJ1-2
D: .
CDR3: CASSFSAGITYGYTF
DNA: TGTGCCAGCAGTTTCTCGGCAGGAATAACCTATGGCTACACCTTC

size: once
V: TRBV7-2
J: TRBJ1-2
D: .
CDR3: CASSFPNGYTF
DNA: TGTGCCAGCAGCTTCCCCAATGGCTACACCTTC

size: .
V: TRBV5-1
J: TRBJ2-1
D: .
CDR3: CASSLASGVKTYNEQFF
DNA: TGCGCCAGCAGCTTGGCTTCGGGTGTCAAGACTTACAATGAGCAGTTCTTC

size: .
V: TRBV20-1
J: TRBJ2-4
D: .
CDR3: CSASHRVLGKNIQYF
DNA: TGCAGTGCTAGTCACAGGGTTTTGGGCAAAAACATTCAGTACTTC

size: .
V: TRBV4-2
J: TRBJ1-5
D: .
CDR3: CASSQDRRGGSNQPQHF
DNA: TGTGCCAGCAGCCAAGATCGTCGCGGTGGGAGCAATCAGCCCCAGCATTTT

size: .
V: TRBV7-2
J: TRBJ2-7
D: TRBD2
CDR3: CASSLAYSGGRNEQYF
DNA: TGTGCCAGCAGCTTAGCCTATAGCGGGGGGCGGAACGAGCAGTACTTC

size: .
V: TRBV7-3
J: TRBJ2-2
D: .
CDR3: CASSFSQSLGTGELFF
DNA: TGTGCCAGCAGCTTCTCACAGTCCCTGGGCACCGGGGAGCTGTTTTTT

size: .
V: TRBV4-1
J: TRBJ2-2
D: .
CDR3: CASSRTPGGAGANTGELFF
DNA: TGCGCCAGCAGCCGTACCCCGGGGGGCGCGGGGGCGAACACCGGGGAGCTGTTTTTT

size: .
V: TRBV28
J: TRBJ1-5
D: .
CDR3: CASSFGFVAGRNQPQHF
DNA: TGTGCCAGCAGTTTTGGTTTTGTGGCAGGGCGCAATCAGCCCCAGCATTTT

size: .
V: TRBV6-4
J: TRBJ2-3
D: TRBD2
CDR3: CASSDSSGGAAPQYF
DNA: TGTGCCAGCAGTGACTCTAGCGGGGGGGCGGCTCCGCAGTATTTT

size: .
V: TRBV4-3
J: TRBJ1-1
D: .
CDR3: CASSQDRRGKAFF
DNA: TGCGCCAGCAGCCAAGATCGTAGGGGTAAGGCTTTCTTT

size: .
V: TRBV3-1/TRBV3-2
J: TRBJ1-3
D: TRBD1
CDR3: CASRPDRPGNTIYF
DNA: TGTGCCAGCAGGCCGGACAGGCCCGGAAACACCATATATTTT

size: .
V: TRBV25-1
J: TRBJ1-3
D: .
CDR3: CASSQQGWGGNTIYF
DNA: TGTGCCAGCAGCCAACAGGGTTGGGGTGGAAACACCATATATTTT

size: few
V: TRBV2
J: TRBJ1-1
D: .
CDR3: CASVRDMNTEAFF
DNA: TGTGCCAGCGTGAGGGACATGAACACTGAAGCTTTCTTT

size: .
V: TRBV19
J: TRBJ1-1
D: TRBD1
CDR3: CASSIRTGDAFF
DNA: TGTGCCAGTAGTATCCGGACAGGTGATGCTTTCTTT